This record concerns one T cell receptor beta chain sequence. The data were obtained in a study of blood T cell repertoires in COVID-19. On the study more broadly: The analysed material was cDNA or gDNA that came from T cells, B-cell-depleted T cells, or PBMCs.

Profiled with immunoSEQ multiplex PCR; TCRdb holds only in-frame clones, not every one. The sample records 120,000 or so clones, about 80% being singletons. Sequenced input: peripheral blood. The origin of this receptor is a woman aged 45-59 years with acute or convalescent COVID-19.

This chain's CDR3 is CASSLYGKGDGYTF. The CDR3 DNA sequence: TGTGCCAGCAGTCTATACGGGAAAGGCGATGGCTACACCTTC. V gene TRBV7-9 combines with J gene TRBJ1-2; no firm D call. Germline V lookup: CDR1 SEHNR, CDR2 FQNEAQ (reference sequence). The CDR3 has 14 residues. V was shortened by 6 bases and J by 6 bases, with 17 bases between the two germline ends.